These T cell receptor beta chains were read from a single sample in a study of cytomegalovirus exposure and HLA in healthy donors. Profiled with immunoSEQ multiplex PCR; TCRdb holds only in-frame clones, not every one. The sample yields about 83,000 clones, roughly 96% seen once. Material: PBMCs. The origin of the receptors is a woman in her late teens or twenties in good health and CMV-seronegative. Each CDR3 is given with its conserved first and last residue. Each record gives: D gene, clone size, V gene, J gene, CDR3 protein, CDR3 DNA. The D gene is left open where the match is weak. For some rows the clone size is stated as once, few or many, or as a class when expanded; others skip it.

TRBD1,once,TRBV30,TRBJ1-3,CAWQTGYGNTIYF,TGTGCCTGGCAGACAGGGTACGGAAACACCATATATTTT
NA,NA,TRBV5-1,TRBJ2-2,CASEGTQAGELFF,TGCGCCAGCGAAGGGACTCAAGCCGGGGAGCTGTTTTTT
TRBD2,NA,TRBV19,TRBJ2-7,CASSSSGGGSYEQYF,TGTGCCAGTAGTAGCAGCGGGGGCGGCTCCTACGAGCAGTACTTC
TRBD2,NA,TRBV11-3,TRBJ2-3,CASSYNGRAGTDTQYF,TGTGCCAGCAGCTATAACGGGAGGGCCGGGACAGATACGCAGTATTTT
NA,NA,TRBV6-5,TRBJ1-4,CASSVTPMNEKLFF,TGTGCCAGCAGTGTTACTCCGATGAATGAAAAACTGTTTTTT
NA,NA,TRBV4-1,TRBJ2-3,CASSQQATPSASTDTQYF,TGCGCCAGCAGCCAACAAGCGACCCCTAGCGCGAGCACAGATACGCAGTATTTT
NA,once,TRBV4-1,TRBJ2-2,CASSQEEARRTGELFF,TGCGCCAGCAGCCAAGAAGAGGCACGCCGAACCGGGGAGCTGTTTTTT
NA,NA,TRBV11-2,TRBJ2-7,CASSAQRSSYEQYF,TGTGCCAGCAGCGCCCAGCGGAGCTCCTACGAGCAGTACTTC
TRBD1,NA,TRBV5-1,TRBJ2-7,CASRGQNYEQYF,TGCGCCAGCAGGGGACAGAACTACGAGCAGTACTTC
TRBD1,NA,TRBV27,TRBJ2-3,CASSPQGQGRDTQYF,TGTGCCAGCAGTCCGCAAGGACAGGGCAGAGATACGCAGTATTTT
NA,NA,TRBV27,TRBJ2-5,CASSPTGPEETQYF,TGTGCCAGCAGTCCGACAGGTCCCGAAGAGACCCAGTACTTC
NA,few,TRBV5-1,TRBJ2-7,CASSSSSYEQYF,TGCGCCAGCAGCTCGAGCTCCTACGAGCAGTACTTC
TRBD1,NA,TRBV25-1,TRBJ2-5,CASSEVTGFNQETQYF,TGTGCCAGCAGTGAAGTGACAGGGTTCAACCAAGAGACCCAGTACTTC
NA,NA,TRBV10-3,TRBJ2-7,CAISEPRTGDEQYF,TGTGCCATCAGTGAGCCGCGGACTGGGGACGAGCAGTACTTC
NA,NA,TRBV10-1,TRBJ2-2,CASVSGGAGELFF,TGCGCCAGCGTGAGTGGCGGGGCCGGGGAGCTGTTTTTT
NA,NA,TRBV6-5,TRBJ2-7,CASSYGTPSSYEQYF,TGTGCCAGCAGTTACGGGACTCCGAGCTCCTACGAGCAGTACTTC
TRBD1,NA,TRBV5-6,TRBJ1-2,CASSLGQGVYYGYTF,TGTGCCAGCAGCTTGGGACAGGGAGTTTACTATGGCTACACCTTC
NA,NA,TRBV19,TRBJ2-2,CASSIKNPTTGELFF,TGTGCCAGTAGTATCAAGAATCCGACAACCGGGGAGCTGTTTTTT
NA,NA,TRBV21-1,TRBJ2-7,CASSYEDGRGRYEQYF,TGTGCCAGCAGCTATGAGGATGGTAGGGGCCGCTACGAGCAGTACTTC
TRBD2,NA,TRBV15,TRBJ2-7,CATSRDPDGRADEQYF,TGTGCCACCAGCAGAGATCCTGACGGGAGGGCCGACGAGCAGTACTTC
TRBD1,once,TRBV4-1,TRBJ1-5,CASSQENSPGQGNSPQHF,TGCGCCAGCAGCCAAGAAAATTCCCCGGGACAGGGGAATTCGCCCCAGCATTTT
NA,NA,TRBV11-3,TRBJ1-3,CASSSTDGNTIYF,TGTGCCAGCAGCTCAACAGACGGAAACACCATATATTTT
TRBD1,NA,TRBV10-1,TRBJ2-7,CASSEGTGGGYEQYF,TGCGCCAGCAGTGAGGGGACAGGGGGCGGTTACGAGCAGTACTTC
TRBD2,NA,TRBV28,TRBJ2-7,CASSFLQLATKTYEQYF,TGTGCCAGCAGTTTCTTACAACTAGCGACTAAGACCTACGAGCAGTACTTC
TRBD1,NA,TRBV7-9,TRBJ1-2,CASSLGGTGTPGYTF,TGTGCCAGCAGCTTAGGTGGGACAGGGACTCCCGGCTACACCTTC
NA,NA,TRBV18,TRBJ1-5,CASSLQGARSNQPQHF,TGTGCCAGCTCGTTACAGGGTGCCCGTAGCAATCAGCCCCAGCATTTT
NA,NA,TRBV29-1,TRBJ1-4,CSVESGDREKLFF,TGCAGCGTTGAAAGTGGAGACAGGGAAAAACTGTTTTTT
TRBD2,once,TRBV5-1,TRBJ2-2,CASSLFLAGGIGTGELFF,TGCGCCAGCAGCTTGTTCCTAGCGGGAGGGATAGGAACCGGGGAGCTGTTTTTT
NA,NA,TRBV6-5,TRBJ2-7,CASSRLGVKDEQYF,TGTGCCAGCAGCCGACTAGGTGTGAAGGACGAGCAGTACTTC
TRBD2,NA,TRBV9,TRBJ2-3,CASSVETSAFTDTQYF,TGTGCCAGCAGCGTAGAAACTAGCGCCTTCACAGATACGCAGTATTTT
TRBD2,NA,TRBV27,TRBJ2-1,CASSFLAGDEQFF,TGTGCCAGCAGTTTCCTAGCGGGAGACGAGCAGTTCTTC
NA,NA,TRBV6-5,TRBJ1-1,CASSYQGIGRNTEAFF,TGTGCCAGCAGTTACCAGGGAATCGGACGGAACACTGAAGCTTTCTTT
TRBD1,NA,TRBV5-1,TRBJ2-7,CASSNYPGQGHEQYF,TGCGCCAGCAGCAACTACCCGGGACAGGGCCACGAGCAGTACTTC
TRBD2,NA,TRBV6-5,TRBJ2-7,CASSYSLAGVYEQYF,TGTGCCAGCAGTTACTCACTAGCGGGAGTTTACGAGCAGTACTTC
TRBD2,NA,TRBV6-5,TRBJ2-7,CASSWTGRPSYEQYF,TGTGCCAGCAGCTGGACCGGGAGGCCTTCCTACGAGCAGTACTTC
NA,NA,TRBV2,TRBJ2-1,CASKSDSSYNEQFF,TGTGCCAGCAAGTCAGACAGCTCCTACAATGAGCAGTTCTTC